These 15 T cell receptor beta chains came from one sample sequenced in a study of T cell responses to AZD1222 COVID-19 vaccine. Libraries were prepared by immunoSEQ multiplex PCR; TCRdb keeps only in-frame clonotypes and omits some of them. The table includes approximately 150,000 clones, 94% detected once. Sequenced material: peripheral blood, taken on day 0 of AZD1222 vaccination. The receptors were sampled from an adult in good health.

This chain connects TRBV10-2 to TRBJ2-1; the match to TRBD2 covers 8 bases. The germline V gene encodes CDR1 WSHSY and CDR2 SAAADI. The CDR3 runs to 16 residues. The CDR3 nucleotides are TGCGCTACAAAAACGGGGGGGCCCAGATTAGGCAATGAGCAGTTCTTC. It codes for CATKTGGPRLGNEQFF.

The genes are TRBV5-1 and TRBJ1-4; D is uncertain. This CDR3 contains 15 residues. V lost 0 bases and J lost 5, with 11 bases in between. In germline, CDR1 is SGHRS, CDR2 YFSETQ. CDR3 DNA: TGCGCCAGCAGCTTGGTAGGGAATACGAATGAAAAACTGTTTTTT. It specifies CASSLVGNTNEKLFF.

The chain recombines TRBV19 with TRBJ1-2; TRBD1 matches at 10 bases. Germline trimming cut 5 bases from V and 4 bases from J; bases unmatched to any gene: 7. CDR1 LNHDA and CDR2 SQIVND come from the germline V gene (reference sequence). CDR3 length: 15 amino acids. The chain's CDR3 is CASSATGGGGYGYTF. The CDR3 DNA reads TGTGCCAGTAGTGCGACAGGGGGCGGAGGCTATGGCTACACCTTC. The full variable domain, completed using reference TRBV19 and TRBJ1-2, is DGGITQSPKYLFRKEGQNVTLSCEQNLNHDAMYWYRQDPGQGLRLIYYSQIVNDFQKGDIAEGYSVSREKKESFPLTVTSAQKNPTAFYLCASSATGGGGYGYTFGSGTRLTVV.

The genes are TRBV5-1 and TRBJ1-2, with 12 bases aligning to TRBD1. The J segment lost 0 bases and the V segment lost 4 bases, leaving 13 bases of the junction unmatched. The CDR3 is 19 residues long. Per the germline V gene, CDR1 is SGHRS and CDR2 is YFSETQ. The CDR3 nucleotides read TGCGCCAGCAGCGGACCTCCGGGACAGGGGGCGCGAACTAACTATGGCTACACCTTC. Protein product: CASSGPPGQGARTNYGYTF.

The chain employs TRBV24-1 and TRBJ2-3; D may be TRBD1 (7 bases). Trimming removed 7 bases from V and 11 bases from J, with 18 bases in between. This CDR3 is 13 amino acids long. From germline, CDR1 is KGHDR and CDR2 SFDVKD. Here the CDR3 reads CATRGQASGEQYF. The DNA for the CDR3 is TGTGCCACCAGAGGACAGGCCTCGGGAGAGCAGTATTTT.

The chain joins TRBV9 to TRBJ2-3, with 7 bases fitting TRBD2. Germline V gene sequence: CDR1 SGDLS, CDR2 YYNGEE. The CDR3 runs 17 residues. V shed 4 bases and J 5 bases; nucleotides not matched to a gene: 16. CDR3 coding DNA: TGTGCCAGCAGCTCCGTCGGAGCGGGAATACAATTAGATACGCAGTATTTT. Its protein product is CASSSVGAGIQLDTQYF.

V gene TRBV5-1 combines with J gene TRBJ1-1, with D possibly TRBD1 on 5 matching bases. Germline V gene data show CDR1 as SGHRS and CDR2 as YFSETQ. The V and J ends lost 6 bases and 2 bases respectively, with 11 bases between them. This CDR3 is built from 13 residues. This CDR3 is CASTLGENTEAFF. In nucleotides, the CDR3 is TGCGCCAGCACTCTGGGGGAAAACACTGAAGCTTTCTTT.

This sequence joins TRBV13 and TRBJ2-1; D may correspond to TRBD1 or TRBD2 (5 bases each). V was clipped by 8 bases and J by 0 bases, with 17 bases between them. Germline CDR1 reads PRHDT; CDR2 reads FYEKMQ (reference sequence). This CDR3 spans 16 amino acids. The CDR3 DNA is TGTGCCAGCGCACCCCTTCTTGGGGGCTCCTACAATGAGCAGTTCTTC. Translating it yields CASAPLLGGSYNEQFF.

V gene TRBV10-3 combines with J gene TRBJ2-1, with D possibly being TRBD1 (6 bases). Germline CDR1 and CDR2: ENHRY and SYGVKD. Deletions cut 10 bases from V and 0 bases from J, with 13 bases between. This CDR3 region has 14 residues. In nucleotides, the CDR3 is TGTGCCACCGGGACAACAAGCTCCTACAATGAGCAGTTCTTC. It codes for CATGTTSSYNEQFF.

The chain carries TRBV29-1 and TRBJ2-2; D possibly corresponds to TRBD2 (6 bases). V lost 4 bases and J lost 0, with 15 bases in between. CDR1 SQVTM and CDR2 ANQGSEA come from the germline V gene. The CDR3 runs 16 residues. CDR3 sequence: CSVAKRGGTNTGELFF. CDR3 coding DNA: TGCAGCGTTGCAAAGAGAGGCGGGACGAACACCGGGGAGCTGTTTTTT.

The V gene is TRBV10-1, the J gene TRBJ2-6; 9 nucleotides align to TRBD1. The V gene's germline CDR1 is WNHNN and CDR2 SYGVQD (reference sequence). The CDR3 is made up of 17 amino acids. The V segment lost 2 bases and the J segment 0 bases; nucleotides outside the gene matches: 2. The CDR3 is CASSEGQGYSGANVLTF. CDR3 DNA: TGCGCCAGCAGTGAGGGACAGGGGTACTCTGGGGCCAACGTCCTGACTTTC.

In DNA form, the CDR3 reads TGCGCCAGCAGCCCTTTGGGACTAGCGGGAGAGACCCAGTACTTC. Protein product: CASSPLGLAGETQYF. The rearrangement uses TRBV4-1 and TRBJ2-5; 12 bases align to TRBD2. The V and J ends lost 4 bases and 4 bases, in that order; junction bases with no gene match: 4. The CDR3 covers 15 residues. Germline V gene data show CDR1 as MGHRA and CDR2 as YSYEKL.

V is TRBV7-2 and J is TRBJ2-5, with 8 positions matching TRBD2. V lost 0 bases and J lost 6; bases outside the gene matches: 6. The CDR3 has 15 amino acids. Germline lookup yields CDR1 SGHTA and CDR2 FQGNSA. This CDR3 is CASSLASGEGKTQYF. The CDR3 nucleotides are TGTGCCAGCAGCTTAGCTAGCGGGGAGGGTAAGACCCAGTACTTC. Full variable domain (missing parts from reference TRBV7-2 and TRBJ2-5): GAGVSQSPSNKVTEKGKDVELRCDPISGHTALYWYRQSLGQGLEFLIYFQGNSAPDKSGLPSDRFSAERTGGSVSTLTIQRTQQEDSAVYLCASSLASGEGKTQYFGPGTRLLVL.

The chain carries TRBV4-1 and TRBJ1-1, with D tentatively TRBD1 (6 bases). Germline CDR1 is MGHRA and CDR2 is YSYEKL. CDR3 size: 16 residues. The ends were cut back, 1 base at V and 4 bases at J, with 16 bases in the middle. CDR3 in DNA: TGCGCCAGCAGCCAAGCTGGGGGCGGGCCTGGCACTGAAGCTTTCTTT. Amino acid sequence: CASSQAGGGPGTEAFF.

The V call is TRBV18, the J call TRBJ1-1; no firm D call. This CDR3 region has 16 residues. The V gene's germline CDR1 is KGHSH and CDR2 LQKENI. The germline V and J ends were trimmed by 1 base and 1 base, with 13 bases remaining between them. In nucleotides, the CDR3 is TGTGCCAGCTCACCACTAGCCGTGATGGCGAACACTGAAGCTTTCTTT. Translation gives CASSPLAVMANTEAFF.